This entry lists 3 T cell receptor beta chains sequenced from one sample in a study of cytomegalovirus exposure and HLA in healthy donors. The PCR employed 60 Vbeta primers together with 13 Jbeta primers. Method: immunoSEQ multiplex PCR; TCRdb's copy keeps in-frame clones and lacks some. The data hold about 83,000 clones, with about four fifths observed a single time. Sequenced sample: PBMCs. The receptors come from a man aged 18 to 30 in good health and CMV-seropositive.

The J gene is TRBJ1-2, the V gene TRBV27, with D unclear. The V gene lost 7 bases and the J gene lost 0 bases, with 9 bases spanning the gap. CDR1 is MNHEY and CDR2 is SMNVEV in the germline V gene (reference sequence). This CDR3 has 13 residues. The CDR3 loop is CASKQAANYGYTF. The CDR3 DNA is TGTGCCAGCAAGCAGGCAGCTAACTATGGCTACACCTTC.

This sequence joins TRBV27 and TRBJ2-7, with 8 bases lining up with TRBD2. Trimming at V came to 6 bases and at J to 5 bases, leaving 6 bases not matched to a gene. Germline-derived CDR1 and CDR2 are MNHEY and SMNVEV (reference sequence). The CDR3 runs 13 residues. DNA for the CDR3: TGTGCCAGCAGAGAAGCGGGAGTCAACGAGCAGTACTTC. Translating it yields CASREAGVNEQYF.

The chain links TRBV2 to TRBJ2-5; D is undetermined. From germline, CDR1 is SNHLY and CDR2 FYNNEI. The CDR3 loop spans 15 amino acids. V lost 5 bases and J 4 bases, leaving 17 bases between the germline ends. CDR3 protein: CASSILTRMGETQYF. CDR3 sequence (DNA): TGTGCCAGCAGTATATTGACACGAATGGGAGAGACCCAGTACTTC.